The subject of this entry is one T cell receptor (beta chain). Its cognate antigen is unknown. These data originate in a study of shared clonotypes between healthy human individuals. General study points: Naive subsets tended to show greater estimated richness than memory subsets.

Produced via immunoSEQ multiplex PCR; TCRdb's table is partial and in-frame only. The data contain over 2 million clones, 85% to 95% of them seen just once; the ten biggest clones take up more than 0.1%. The V segment lost 6 bases and the J segment 3 bases; nucleotides outside the gene matches: 4. The germline gives CDR1 SGHNT, CDR2 YYREEE (reference sequence). This CDR3 has 14 amino acids. The clonotype originates from a man between 18 and 35 years old in good health. The sample was naive CD4+ T cells sorted from blood. This sample's subset: CD45RA+ positively selected. This chain connects TRBV5-4 to TRBJ2-3, with 10 bases lining up with TRBD2. CDR3 sequence reads: CASIERGGTDTQYF. The CDR3, as DNA: TGTGCCAGCATCGAGCGGGGGGGTACAGATACGCAGTATTTT.